This TCR beta chain was identified during a study of cytomegalovirus exposure and HLA in healthy donors. Study conclusions and caveats: Association of a missense DCLRE1C variant with TCR beta V- and J-gene trimming was reported in a later analysis. CMV serostatus stood as the only immune exposure information on hand. Segments of the TCR beta V type were, in most cases, productive about 90% or about 30% of the time in an earlier analysis. An apparent linkage of common viral pathogens to several of the most significant clusters emerged in a later analysis.

The CDR3 runs 14 residues. Germline assignment: CDR1 SEHNR and CDR2 FQNEAQ (reference sequence). V lost 6 bases and J lost 9; bases outside the gene matches: 6. The PCR used 60 Vbeta and 13 Jbeta primers. The repertoire was sequenced with immunoSEQ multiplex PCR; TCRdb's copy has only in-frame clones and lacks some. The profile shows over 40,000 clones, roughly 90% of them singletons. A word on this clone: Its antigen is not known.

The sequenced material came from PBMCs. This chain uses TRBV7-9 with TRBJ1-6; TRBD1 matches 9 bases. This sequence was found in a middle-aged woman in good health and CMV-seropositive. CDR3 loop: CASRTGTGFSPLHF. CDR3 DNA sequence: TGTGCCAGCAGAACCGGGACAGGGTTTTCACCCCTCCACTTT.